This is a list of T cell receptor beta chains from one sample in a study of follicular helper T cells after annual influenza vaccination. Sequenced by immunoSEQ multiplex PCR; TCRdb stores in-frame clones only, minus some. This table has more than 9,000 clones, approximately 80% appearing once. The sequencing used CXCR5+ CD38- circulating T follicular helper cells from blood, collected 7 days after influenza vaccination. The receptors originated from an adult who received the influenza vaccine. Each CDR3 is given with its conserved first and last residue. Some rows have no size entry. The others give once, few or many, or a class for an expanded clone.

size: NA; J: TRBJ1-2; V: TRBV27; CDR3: CASSGGALTNYGYTF
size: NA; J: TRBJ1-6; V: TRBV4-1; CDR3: CASSQEARGNSPLHF
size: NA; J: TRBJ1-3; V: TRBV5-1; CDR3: CASGLGQGGGNTIYF
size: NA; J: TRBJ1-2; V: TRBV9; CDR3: CASSADGGARYGYTF
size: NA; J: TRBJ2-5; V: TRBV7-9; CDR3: CASSGYGTLQETQYF
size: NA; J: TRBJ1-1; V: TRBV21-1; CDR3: CASSKGILTEAFF
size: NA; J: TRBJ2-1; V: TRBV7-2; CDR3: CASSFFEREQFF
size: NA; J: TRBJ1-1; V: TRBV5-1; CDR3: CASSSGDGNTEAFF
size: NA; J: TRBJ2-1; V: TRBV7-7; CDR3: CASSARTGNEQFF
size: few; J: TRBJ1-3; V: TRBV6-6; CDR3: CASSYEWGNTIYF
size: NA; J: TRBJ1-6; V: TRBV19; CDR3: CASTSPGQGKSVLHF
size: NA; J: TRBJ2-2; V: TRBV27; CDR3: CASSLSYSTGELFF
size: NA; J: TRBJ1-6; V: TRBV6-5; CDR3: CASSFRDLNSPLHF
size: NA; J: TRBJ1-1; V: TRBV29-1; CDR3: CSVAELNTEAFF
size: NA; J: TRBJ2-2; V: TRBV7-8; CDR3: CASSLRRGGTGELFF
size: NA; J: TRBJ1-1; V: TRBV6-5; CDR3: CASSYGGANTEAFF
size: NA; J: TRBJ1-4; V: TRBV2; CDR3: CANSPGREEKLFF
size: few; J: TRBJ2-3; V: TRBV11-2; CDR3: CASSRGLAGPDTQYF
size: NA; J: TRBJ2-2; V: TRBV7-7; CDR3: CASSPRGGAGELFF
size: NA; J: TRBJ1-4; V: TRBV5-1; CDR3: CASSLGAGGDEKLFF
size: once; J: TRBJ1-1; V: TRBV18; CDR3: CASSPGSRNTEAFF
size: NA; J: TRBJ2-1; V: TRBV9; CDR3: CASSVSAGGLAGKYNEQFF
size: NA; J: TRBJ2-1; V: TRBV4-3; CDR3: CASSQVWQGNEQFF
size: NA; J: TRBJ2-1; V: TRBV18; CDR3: CASSAFGSSSYNEQFF
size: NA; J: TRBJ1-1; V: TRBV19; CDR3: CASSTLAGTNTEAFF
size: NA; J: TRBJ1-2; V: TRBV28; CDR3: CASSLLGNYGYTF
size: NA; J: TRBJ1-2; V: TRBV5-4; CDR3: CASSLAGVVAYGYTF
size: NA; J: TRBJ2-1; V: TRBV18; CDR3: CASSVLNSENEQFF
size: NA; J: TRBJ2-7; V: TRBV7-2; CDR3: CASSLDTGSYEQYF
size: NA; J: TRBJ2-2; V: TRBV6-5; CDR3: CASSYVHGGLVELFF
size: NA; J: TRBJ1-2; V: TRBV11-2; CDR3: CASSLSHANYGYTF
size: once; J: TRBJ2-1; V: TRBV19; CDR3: CASRGLVGGTGSYNEQFF
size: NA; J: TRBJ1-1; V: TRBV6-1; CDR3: CASTGGNLMDTEAFF
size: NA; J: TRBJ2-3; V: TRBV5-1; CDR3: CASSRNPAGDTQYF
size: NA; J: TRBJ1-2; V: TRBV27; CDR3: CASSPYPEGGYGYTF
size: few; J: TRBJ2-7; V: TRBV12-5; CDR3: CASGLPKTGPDEQYF
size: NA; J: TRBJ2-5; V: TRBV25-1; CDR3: CATLPGYQETQYF
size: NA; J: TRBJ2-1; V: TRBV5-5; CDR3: CASSFMGDEQFF
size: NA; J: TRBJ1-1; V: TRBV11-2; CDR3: CASSLRYDGMNTEAFF
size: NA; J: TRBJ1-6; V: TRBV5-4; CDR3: CASSLPYVETGQYNSPLHF
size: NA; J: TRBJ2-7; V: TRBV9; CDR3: CASSASYEQYF
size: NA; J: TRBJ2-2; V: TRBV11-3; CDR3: CASSLFGNTGELFF
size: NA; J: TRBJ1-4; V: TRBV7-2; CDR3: CASSLGSTNEKLFF
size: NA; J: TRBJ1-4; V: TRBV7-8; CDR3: CASSLIGEGEKLFF
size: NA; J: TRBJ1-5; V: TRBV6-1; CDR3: CASSWEGYLPQHF
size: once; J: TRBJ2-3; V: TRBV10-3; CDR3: CAISGGTPSVPDTQYF
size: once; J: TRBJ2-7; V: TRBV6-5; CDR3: CASSYYGYEQYF
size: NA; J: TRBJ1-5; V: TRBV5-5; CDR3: CASSWDRGQPQHF
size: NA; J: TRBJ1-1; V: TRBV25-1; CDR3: CASTPAGSTEAFF
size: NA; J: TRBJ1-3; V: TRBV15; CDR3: CATSRKGVSGSSGNTIYF
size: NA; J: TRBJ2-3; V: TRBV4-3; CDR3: CASSQVSTGGGTDTQYF
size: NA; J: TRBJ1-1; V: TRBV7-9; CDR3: CASTIVGGGTEAFF
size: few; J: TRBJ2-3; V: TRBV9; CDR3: CASSVLAGDTQYF
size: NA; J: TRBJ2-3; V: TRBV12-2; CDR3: CASQGPGLDTQYF
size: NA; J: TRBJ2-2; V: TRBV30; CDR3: CAWSPQLGAGGRTGELFF
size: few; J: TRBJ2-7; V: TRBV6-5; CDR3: CASSYSIPVGPYEQYF
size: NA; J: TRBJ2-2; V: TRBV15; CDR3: CATSRDLAGVSLFF
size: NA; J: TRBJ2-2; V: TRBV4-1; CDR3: CASSQLFRGAGELFF